Listed below are T cell receptor beta chains from one sample, sequenced in a study of shared clonotypes between healthy human individuals. Method: immunoSEQ multiplex PCR; TCRdb's copy keeps in-frame clones and lacks some. The sample yields more than 1.2 million clones, approximately 98.5% seen once. The sequencing sample was made of naive CD4+ T cells sorted from blood. These receptors came from a man between 25 and 39 years old in good health. Both conserved end residues are part of each CDR3. A D gene is named only where the DNA matches it firmly. Size is stated for part of the rows, as once, few or many counts, or as a class when the clone is expanded.

>TRBJ1-4|.|.|TRBV5-1
CASSLGTRGEKLFF
TGCGCCAGCAGCTTGGGGACTCGGGGTGAAAAACTGTTTTTT
>TRBJ2-3|TRBD2|.|TRBV6-4
CASSDAAGGTDTQYF
TGTGCCAGCAGTGACGCAGCGGGAGGGACAGATACGCAGTATTTT
>TRBJ2-1|.|.|TRBV5-5
CASSLELDSYNEQFF
TGTGCCAGCAGCTTGGAACTAGACTCCTACAATGAGCAGTTCTTC
>TRBJ2-5|.|once|TRBV6-1
CASSEVWGRGETQYF
TGTGCCAGCAGTGAGGTGTGGGGGCGCGGGGAGACCCAGTACTTC
>TRBJ2-7|.|.|TRBV28
CASSPPPMGLISYEQYF
TGTGCCAGCAGTCCCCCCCCTATGGGGCTTATCTCCTACGAGCAGTACTTC
>TRBJ1-5|.|.|TRBV6-6
CASSYAQGNQPQHF
TGTGCCAGCAGTTACGCACAGGGCAATCAGCCCCAGCATTTT
>TRBJ1-5|.|.|TRBV5-1
CASSLAVGQIDSNQPQHF
TGCGCCAGCAGCTTGGCAGTCGGACAGATAGATAGCAATCAGCCCCAGCATTTT
>TRBJ2-1|.|.|TRBV10-3
CAISVRQGNEQFF
TGTGCCATCAGTGTGAGGCAAGGCAATGAGCAGTTCTTC
>TRBJ2-3|TRBD2|.|TRBV7-3
CASSPRTSGRGTDTQYF
TGTGCCAGCAGCCCACGGACTAGCGGGAGAGGAACAGATACGCAGTATTTT
>TRBJ2-5|TRBD1|once|TRBV6-5
CASSSDRRETQYF
TGTGCCAGCAGTTCGGACAGGAGGGAGACCCAGTACTTC
>TRBJ2-7|.|.|TRBV7-9
CASSLLVGPTTYEQYF
TGTGCCAGCAGCTTATTGGTGGGACCGACGACCTACGAGCAGTACTTC
>TRBJ2-7|TRBD1|.|TRBV7-6
CASSPRTGTYEQYF
TGTGCCAGCAGCCCCCGGACAGGGACCTACGAGCAGTACTTC
>TRBJ2-1|.|.|TRBV7-2
CASSPQGSEQFF
TGTGCCAGCAGCCCTCAAGGCAGTGAGCAGTTCTTC
>TRBJ2-1|TRBD2|once|TRBV19
CASSGTSGRGLPYNEQFF
TGTGCCAGTAGCGGGACTAGCGGGAGAGGTCTCCCCTACAATGAGCAGTTCTTC
>TRBJ2-1|.|.|TRBV5-1
CASSSTYNEQFF
TGCGCCAGCAGCTCCACCTACAATGAGCAGTTCTTC
>TRBJ1-2|TRBD1|.|TRBV5-4
CASSPGTESYGYTF
TGTGCCAGCAGCCCCGGGACAGAGTCTTATGGCTACACCTTC